This T cell receptor beta chain was obtained from a study of blood T cell repertoires in COVID-19. Study at large: COVID-19 samples, acute and convalescent, were from the United States, Italy and Spain.

This CDR3 is 14 amino acids long. CDR1 is SNHLY, CDR2 FYNNEI, per germline. The V and J ends lost 5 bases and 7 bases respectively, with 17 bases between them. Per the study methods: Estimation of nucleated cell counts relied on the amplification of reference gene primers. TCRdb keeps only in-frame clones here, not all; method: immunoSEQ multiplex PCR. D and trimming were read from the DNA, whereas the V and J calls and clone size are those reported in that table. The sample consists of around 270,000 clones, more than 85% of them appearing once. V usage is TRBV2 and J usage is TRBJ1-2; D possibly corresponds to TRBD1 (5 bases). This TCR came from a man under 40 with acute or convalescent COVID-19. Sequenced sample: peripheral blood. CDR3 DNA sequence: TGTGCCAGCAGTCCCCCAGGGAGGACGGGTGGCTACACCTTC. Translation: CASSPPGRTGGYTF.